Listed below are T cell receptor beta chains from one sample, sequenced in a study of blood T cell repertoires in COVID-19. Method: immunoSEQ multiplex PCR; TCRdb's copy keeps in-frame clones and lacks some. This table holds 200,000 to 250,000 clones, approximately 86% found once. Material: peripheral blood. These receptors were taken from a woman aged 55-70 years who had recovered from COVID-19. CDR3s include the opening cysteine and the closing phenylalanine or tryptophan. The D gene is left open where the match is weak. A row's size may be missing; if present it is once, few, many or a size class.

d_gene: NA; abundance: NA; v_gene: TRBV6-5; j_gene: TRBJ2-2; CDR3nt: TGTGCCACACAGGGCCCCGACACCGGGGAGCTGTTTTTT; CDR3aa: CATQGPDTGELFF
d_gene: TRBD1; abundance: once; v_gene: TRBV29-1; j_gene: TRBJ1-1; CDR3nt: TGCAGCGCTGGGACAGGGGGCGCGGGGACTGAAGCTTTCTTT; CDR3aa: CSAGTGGAGTEAFF
d_gene: NA; abundance: NA; v_gene: TRBV2; j_gene: TRBJ1-2; CDR3nt: TGTGCCAGCAGTCCGGAGAAGGGGAACTATGGCTACACCTTC; CDR3aa: CASSPEKGNYGYTF
d_gene: TRBD1; abundance: NA; v_gene: TRBV2; j_gene: TRBJ1-2; CDR3nt: TGTGCCAGCATCGAGGACAGGGGTTTTAGCTACACCTTC; CDR3aa: CASIEDRGFSYTF
d_gene: TRBD1; abundance: few; v_gene: TRBV5-1; j_gene: TRBJ1-4; CDR3nt: TGCGCCAGCAGCCCGAGACAGGGGGCAACTAATGAAAAACTGTTTTTT; CDR3aa: CASSPRQGATNEKLFF
d_gene: TRBD1; abundance: few; v_gene: TRBV7-7; j_gene: TRBJ2-7; CDR3nt: TGTGCTAGCAGCCAAGACAGGGAAGACGAGCAGTACTTC; CDR3aa: CASSQDREDEQYF
d_gene: NA; abundance: NA; v_gene: TRBV5-4; j_gene: TRBJ1-1; CDR3nt: TGTGCCAGCAGTGTGGGCCGTTCGCGAACTGAAGCTTTCTTT; CDR3aa: CASSVGRSRTEAFF
d_gene: NA; abundance: NA; v_gene: TRBV6-2/TRBV6-3; j_gene: TRBJ1-1; CDR3nt: TGTGCCAGCAGTTACTCACGTGACAGTAAAGCTTTCTTT; CDR3aa: CASSYSRDSKAFF
d_gene: NA; abundance: NA; v_gene: TRBV21-1; j_gene: TRBJ2-3; CDR3nt: TGTGCCAGCAGCCATTGTACGCAGTATTTT; CDR3aa: CASSHCTQYF
d_gene: NA; abundance: NA; v_gene: TRBV19; j_gene: TRBJ1-1; CDR3nt: TGTGCCAGTAGTATGAACAGCAACACTGAAGCTTTCTTT; CDR3aa: CASSMNSNTEAFF
d_gene: TRBD1; abundance: NA; v_gene: TRBV18; j_gene: TRBJ1-5; CDR3nt: TGTGCCAGCTCACCAAAAGTTTTAAGTGAGACAGGGCCTCATCAGCCCCAGCATTTT; CDR3aa: CASSPKVLSETGPHQPQHF
d_gene: TRBD2; abundance: NA; v_gene: TRBV6-5; j_gene: TRBJ2-1; CDR3nt: TGTGCCAGCCTAGCGGGGGGTTCCTACAATGAGCAGTTCTTC; CDR3aa: CASLAGGSYNEQFF
d_gene: NA; abundance: NA; v_gene: TRBV9; j_gene: TRBJ1-2; CDR3nt: TGTGCCAGCAGCGTAGTGACAGCAAGTGGCTACACCTTC; CDR3aa: CASSVVTASGYTF
d_gene: NA; abundance: NA; v_gene: TRBV29-1; j_gene: TRBJ2-1; CDR3nt: TGCAGCGTTGTTGAGGGTTTTGGGCGGTGGTTTGAGCAGTTCTTC; CDR3aa: CSVVEGFGRWFEQFF
d_gene: TRBD2; abundance: NA; v_gene: TRBV7-2; j_gene: TRBJ2-2; CDR3nt: TGTGCCAGCAGAGCGGGAAGGACCACCGGGGAGCTGTTTTTT; CDR3aa: CASRAGRTTGELFF
d_gene: TRBD2; abundance: NA; v_gene: TRBV7-3; j_gene: TRBJ2-3; CDR3nt: TGTGCCAGCAGCTCCGGGTTAGCGGGGGGCACAGATACGCAGTATTTT; CDR3aa: CASSSGLAGGTDTQYF
d_gene: NA; abundance: NA; v_gene: TRBV11-2; j_gene: TRBJ1-4; CDR3nt: TGTGCCAGCAGCTTAGATGGCGAAAAACTGTTTTTT; CDR3aa: CASSLDGEKLFF
d_gene: TRBD1; abundance: once; v_gene: TRBV27; j_gene: TRBJ1-2; CDR3nt: TGTGCCAGCAGTTTCTCGGCCTCACAGGGGCGGACCTATGGCTACACCTTC; CDR3aa: CASSFSASQGRTYGYTF
d_gene: NA; abundance: NA; v_gene: TRBV24-1; j_gene: TRBJ2-3; CDR3nt: TGTGCCACCAGTGATTTGACAGGCACAGATACGCAGTATTTT; CDR3aa: CATSDLTGTDTQYF
d_gene: TRBD1; abundance: NA; v_gene: TRBV18; j_gene: TRBJ1-2; CDR3nt: TGTGCCAGCTCAAACATCGGGACAGCTAACTATGGCTACACCTTC; CDR3aa: CASSNIGTANYGYTF